This is a list of T cell receptor beta chains from one sample in a study of blood T cell repertoires in COVID-19. Some clones are missing from TCRdb's copy, which holds only in-frame ones; the method was immunoSEQ multiplex PCR. The sample has about 240,000 clones, 86% seen once. The source material was PBMCs or T cells enriched from blood (not recorded which). The receptor set was obtained from a woman in her thirties or forties with acute COVID-19. The conserved cysteine and the conserved F or W are not part of the CDR3 here. Each record gives: J gene, V gene, CDR3 protein.

TRBJ2-7 TRBV30 AWNMGQRYDEQY
TRBJ2-1 TRBV24-1 ATSVGRGVEQF
TRBJ2-7 TRBV30 AWSKGQGGSYEQY
TRBJ2-7 TRBV4-1 ASSLDSQYEQY
TRBJ2-2 TRBV5-1 ASQNRSGELF
TRBJ1-2 TRBV6-1 ASSDRGLGYGYT
TRBJ1-1 TRBV19 ASSISPSTQKMNTEAF
TRBJ2-7 TRBV28 ASSLSGSKPYEQY
TRBJ2-7 TRBV19 ASSRASGTLSYEQY
TRBJ1-3 TRBV15 ATSESRRGVGGNTIY
TRBJ2-7 TRBV4-2 ASSQHPRDYPKSEQY
TRBJ1-6 TRBV14 ASSKTEINSPLH
TRBJ1-6 TRBV29-1 SVEANRGLGSPLH
TRBJ1-4 TRBV4-1 ASSRGDRATNEKLF
TRBJ2-7 TRBV27 ASSYRGQYEQY
TRBJ2-1 TRBV11-2 ASSLDRLTSSNEQF
TRBJ2-7 TRBV29-1 SVDSSGSSEQY
TRBJ1-6 TRBV23-1 ASSLVREVFNSPLH
TRBJ2-7 TRBV10-1 ASSDYGLAEVWEQY
TRBJ1-4 TRBV5-1 ASSLGQDNEKLF
TRBJ1-6 TRBV6-5 ASREGTGLSPLH
TRBJ1-1 TRBV11-3 ASSPRDRVLEAF
TRBJ2-2 TRBV7-3 ASSFGGPGTGELF
TRBJ2-7 TRBV5-1 ASSSGLAVTYEQY
TRBJ2-1 TRBV7-9 ASSLALAGGFEQF
TRBJ1-2 TRBV21-1 ASSIKAEDKNYGYT
TRBJ2-1 TRBV2 ASSYRGGNEQF
TRBJ2-7 TRBV9 ASSLTSVPYEQY
TRBJ2-3 TRBV13 ASSLVGLADTDTQY
TRBJ1-4 TRBV11-3 ASSLGRTGLREKLF
TRBJ1-5 TRBV15 ATSRGSSNQPQH
TRBJ1-1 TRBV7-7 ASSLDRETEAF
TRBJ2-1 TRBV19 ASCPSGDYNEQF
TRBJ2-3 TRBV11-2 ASSLSLAAGTDTQY
TRBJ2-1 TRBV7-6 ASSTQAGGSYNEQF
TRBJ2-5 TRBV13 ASSPRDSYQETQY
TRBJ2-7 TRBV15 ATSRPRAGGFNEQY
TRBJ2-3 TRBV7-2 ASSSLSVVSGYLDTQY
TRBJ2-7 TRBV10-2 ASSAQRALYEQY
TRBJ1-4 TRBV4-1 ASSYWRDVEKLF
TRBJ2-2 TRBV14 ASSKGLAGAPGTGELF
TRBJ2-1 TRBV7-2 ASNEAGAPYNEQF
TRBJ2-3 TRBV7-6 ASSTRDDTQY
TRBJ2-4 TRBV19 ASSIGAGEQAIQY
TRBJ2-1 TRBV6-1 ASSAEGGLVVGEQF
TRBJ2-2 TRBV6-5 ASRIAGRMVGELF
TRBJ2-1 TRBV5-1 ASSATANSYNEQF
TRBJ1-2 TRBV7-9 ASEIMGRGSYGYT
TRBJ2-1 TRBV6-5 ASSYTRDYNEQF
TRBJ1-1 TRBV14 ASSHHDRGRISEAF
TRBJ2-3 TRBV2 ASSVSSGILDTQY
TRBJ2-7 TRBV2 ASSEEVDIGSV
TRBJ2-5 TRBV19 ASSIRREGRETQY
TRBJ2-7 TRBV27 ASRPGTPAHEQY
TRBJ2-1 TRBV28 ASSALAGASSYNEQF
TRBJ2-5 TRBV6-5 ASTLDRSGETQY
TRBJ1-2 TRBV19 ASSASWTGGYEVYGYT